The 10 T cell receptor beta chains in this list originate from one sample, sequenced in a study of tumor and adjacent non-tumor tissue in lung cancer. RNA was extracted from bulk tissue without any cell sorting. The library came from three nested PCR rounds adapted from ARM-PCR protocols. TCRdb analysed the multiplex PCR reads with MiXCR anew, one entry per CDR3 protein. The sample records tens of thousands of distinct CDR3 sequences, around 78% being singletons. The specimen was lung tumor tissue. All receptors come from a man between 60 and 75 years old with non-small cell lung cancer.

With regard to this clonotype: A much larger clone lies a single base off, so this may be a read error. The gene calls are TRBV20-1 and TRBJ2-5; D is undetermined. Germline-derived CDR1 and CDR2 are DFQATT and SNEGSKA (reference sequence). CDR3 length: 11 residues. The CDR3, as DNA: TGCAGTGCTCAGGACCATGAGAACCAGTACTTC. Amino acids: CSAQDHENQYF.

Regarding this clonotype: A read error may produce the germline difference seen at one junction end. This chain connects TRBV29-1 to TRBJ1-2; D is unclear. The germline V gene has CDR1 SQVTM and CDR2 ANQGSEA. The CDR3 totals 12 residues. DNA for the CDR3: TGCAGCGTTGAAGAGATTAACTATGGCTATGCCTTC. It yields the protein CSVEEINYGYAF.

The chain combines TRBV10-1 with TRBJ2-7; 11 bases are a match to TRBD2. Per germline, CDR1 WNHNN and CDR2 SYGVQD (reference sequence). After removal of 5 bases from V and 7 bases from J, the junction contained 7 bases not matched to a gene. The CDR3 consists of 14 residues. The CDR3 reads CASSRLAGGYEQYF. CDR3 sequence (DNA): TGCGCCAGCAGTCGCCTAGCGGGAGGTTATGAGCAGTACTTC.

Regarding this clonotype: A junction boundary mismatches the germline segment, possibly from a read error. The V and J genes are TRBV10-3 and TRBJ2-6, with TRBD2 identical over 16 bases. The CDR3 spans 20 residues. Germline CDR1 reads ENHRY; CDR2 reads SYGVKD. CDR3 in DNA: TGTGCCATCAGTGAACATGGGACTAGCGGGAGGGACTCTTGGGCCACTGTCCTGACCTTC. Its protein product is CAISEHGTSGRDSWATVLTF.

Points on this clonotype: Germline is not matched at one junction end, which may reflect a read error. The V gene is TRBV29-1, the J gene TRBJ2-7; D gene ambiguous. Looked up from germline, CDR1 is SQVTM and CDR2 is ANQGSEA. The CDR3 sequence is 11 residues long. CDR3 DNA sequence: TGCAGCGTTAAAGTAATCCACGAACAGTACTTC. Residues: CSVKVIHEQYF.

V is TRBV28 and J is TRBJ2-1, with 15 bases lining up with TRBD2. Germline trimming cut 1 base from V and 14 bases from J; bases unmatched to any gene: 3. The CDR3 sequence is 14 residues long. Per germline, CDR1 MDHEN and CDR2 SYDVKM. The CDR3 reads CASSLSGLAGGKFF. The CDR3 DNA reads as TGTGCCAGCAGTTTATCGGGACTAGCGGGAGGAAAGTTCTTC.

This clonotype was observed once. At one end, the junction sequence differs from germline, possibly due to a read error. This rearrangement joins TRBV6-6 to TRBJ1-1; D remains unclear. Germline values: CDR1 MNHNY, CDR2 SVGAGI (reference sequence). The CDR3 loop spans 16 amino acids. This chain's CDR3 is CASRQSGMVVNNEAFF. CDR3 nucleotide sequence: TGTGCCAGCAGACAGAGCGGAATGGTGGTGAACAATGAAGCTTTCTTT.

This clonotype was observed a handful of times. With a much larger clone just one base away, this may be a read error. This rearrangement joins TRBV5-6 to TRBJ2-6; 7 bases map to TRBD1. This CDR3 has 14 amino acids. From germline, CDR1 is SGHDT and CDR2 YYEEEE. The V segment lost 2 bases and the J segment 9 bases; nucleotides outside the gene matches: 5. As DNA, the CDR3 is TGTGCCAGCAGCTTCACAGGGGAAGGCAACGTCCTGACTTTC. Translated: CASSFTGEGNVLTF. The complete variable domain, with remaining parts taken from reference TRBV5-6 and TRBJ2-6, reads DAGVTQSPTHLIKTRGQQVTLRCSPKSGHDTVSWYQQALGQGPQFIFQYYEEEERQRGNFPDRFSGHQFPNYSSELNVNALLLGDSALYLCASSFTGEGNVLTFGAGSRLTVL.

A word on this clonotype: The junction differs from germline at one of its ends, possibly a read error. J is TRBJ2-1 and V is TRBV11-3; D might be TRBD2 (5 bases). CDR3 length equals 15 residues. Looked up from germline, CDR1 is SGHNT and CDR2 is YENEEA. As DNA, the CDR3 is TGTGCCATCAGCTCCGGGATGCCGAGGAGTAGTGAGCAGTTCTTC. The encoded protein is CAISSGMPRSSEQFF.

In regard to this clonotype: The CDR3 does not end in the conserved phenylalanine or tryptophan, so this is likely a read error. The chain combines TRBV6-5 with TRBJ2-1; 9 bases are shared with TRBD1. Trimming removed 5 bases from V and 4 bases from J; junction bases left unmatched: 6. Germline V lookup: CDR1 MNHEY, CDR2 SVGAGI. This CDR3 comprises 15 residues. In DNA, the CDR3 is TGTGCCAGCAGTATAGGACAGGGGACATACAATGAGCAGTTCTCC. It encodes CASSIGQGTYNEQFS.